This TCR beta chain appears in the sequencing data of a study of cytomegalovirus exposure and HLA in healthy donors. For the study at large: Earlier, roughly 180 million T cells were analyzed, and 95 million to 140 million unique TCR beta sequences were found among them.

Study-wide results and caveats: Most TCR sequences showed up rarely, but some public TCRs showed up in many donors.

This clone was seen a handful of times. Its antigen is not identified. Primers included in the PCR were 60 Vbeta and 13 Jbeta primers. In the authors' workflow: A follow-up analysis tallied about 80 million unique TCR beta chains, about 11 million shared. Sequencing was performed with immunoSEQ multiplex PCR; in TCRdb, only in-frame clones are kept and a portion is missing. D and trimming were read from the DNA, whereas the V and J calls and clone size are those reported in that table. The sample lists about 95,000 clones, roughly 82% seen once, with approximately 3.6% in the top ten. Though probably carrying unrecorded immune exposures, donors were nominally healthy at sampling. Germline trimming cut 5 bases from V and 7 bases from J; bases unmatched to any gene: 7. Germline CDR1 reads SEHNR; CDR2 reads FQNEAQ (reference sequence). The CDR3 is made up of 15 amino acids.

The sample consisted of PBMCs. The V and J genes are TRBV7-9 and TRBJ2-2, with 10 bases lining up with TRBD2. This sequence originates from a man in his thirties or forties in good health and CMV-seropositive. CDR3 in amino acids: CASSQREGAIGELFF. The CDR3 coding sequence is TGTGCCAGCAGCCAGCGGGAGGGGGCAATCGGGGAGCTGTTTTTT.